These 21 T cell receptor beta chains originate from one sample sequenced in a study of neoadjuvant anti-PD-1 for oral cavity cancer. Specified time point: after neoadjuvant nivolumab, at surgical resection. The data were produced by immunoSEQ multiplex PCR, yet TCRdb's version contains in-frame clones alone and is incomplete. Here the sample spans roughly 10,000 clones, about 70% being singletons. The specimen comprised PBMCs, sampled after nivolumab (anti-PD-1) treatment. These TCRs come from a person aged 35-80 years with oral cavity squamous cell carcinoma.

V gene TRBV27 combines with J gene TRBJ2-7; D could derive from TRBD1 or TRBD2 (7 bases each). The CDR3 runs to 15 residues. Germline CDR1 and CDR2: MNHEY and SMNVEV (reference sequence). The V gene lost 5 bases and the J gene lost 1 base, with 15 bases spanning the gap. CDR3 in amino acids: CASSEYRGGSYEQYF. The CDR3 DNA reads TGTGCCAGCAGTGAATACAGGGGAGGGTCCTACGAGCAGTACTTC.

This clone was seen a handful of times. The rearrangement links TRBV6-1 to TRBJ1-5; D perhaps matches TRBD1 (6 bases). With 1 base removed from V and 8 bases from J, the gap between germline ends came to 12 bases. CDR3 size: 14 residues. CDR1 and CDR2 from the germline V gene are MNHNS and SASEGT. CDR3: CASSEGWDMKPQHF. The CDR3 DNA sequence: TGTGCCAGCAGTGAAGGGTGGGACATGAAGCCCCAGCATTTT.

This clone has just one count. The chain recombines TRBV6-1 with TRBJ1-3; possible D gene TRBD1, 6 bases. Germline V CDR1 and CDR2: MNHNS, SASEGT. The CDR3 sequence is 15 residues long. V shed 5 bases and J shed 0 bases, with 11 bases lying between them. CDR3 DNA: TGTGCCAGCAGTAGAGGGGGGCCCTCTGGAAACACCATATATTTT. As protein: CASSRGGPSGNTIYF.

V gene TRBV6-1 combines with J gene TRBJ2-2, with D uncertain. Germline V gene lookup returns CDR1 MNHNS and CDR2 SASEGT. The CDR3 is 11 amino acids. V lost 3 bases and J lost 6, with 2 bases in between. CDR3: CASSDPGELFF. CDR3 DNA sequence: TGTGCCAGCAGTGATCCCGGGGAGCTGTTTTTT.

The V gene is TRBV6-5, the J gene TRBJ2-3, with 8 bases aligning to TRBD1. The germline V gene has CDR1 MNHEY and CDR2 SVGAGI. The CDR3 extends over 16 amino acids. The V gene end was trimmed by 4 bases and the J gene end by 6 bases; junction bases not matched to a gene: 12. The CDR3 here is CASSFRTGPGSDTQYF. The CDR3, as DNA: TGTGCCAGCAGTTTCAGGACAGGGCCTGGATCGGATACGCAGTATTTT.

The rearrangement joins TRBV9 to TRBJ2-5; possibly TRBD1 or TRBD2 for D (5 bases each). V dropped 6 bases and J dropped 3 bases, with 15 bases sitting between them. From germline, CDR1 is SGDLS and CDR2 YYNGEE. This CDR3 contains 14 residues. The CDR3 DNA sequence: TGTGCCAGCAATTTTAACGGGGCGAAAGAGACCCAGTACTTC. Its translation is CASNFNGAKETQYF.

The V gene is TRBV27, the J gene TRBJ1-1; 8 bases align to TRBD1. The CDR3 runs to 16 residues. The germline CDR1 and CDR2 sequences are MNHEY and SMNVEV (reference sequence). J gave up 3 bases and V 6 bases, and 12 bases lay outside the gene matches. This CDR3 reads CASRSLPGGWDTEAFF. The CDR3 DNA follows: TGTGCCAGCAGGTCTCTCCCAGGGGGCTGGGACACTGAAGCTTTCTTT.

Written as DNA, the CDR3 is TGTGCCAGCAGTTTAGACAGGGTAGGAAGCAATCAGCCCCAGCATTTT. Translated: CASSLDRVGSNQPQHF. This sequence joins TRBV6-6 and TRBJ1-5, with 7 positions matching TRBD1. Per the germline V gene, CDR1 is MNHNY and CDR2 is SVGAGI (reference sequence). V was pared by 4 bases and J by 1 base, with 7 bases of the junction left unmatched. The CDR3 is 16 residues long.

The sample holds a few counts of this clone. V usage is TRBV6-5 and J usage is TRBJ2-6, with D hard to call. From germline, CDR1 is MNHEY and CDR2 SVGAGI. V was cut by 6 bases and J by 8 bases, with 14 bases left in between. The CDR3 runs 14 residues. The chain's CDR3 is CASRIPLGSNVLTF. The CDR3 DNA reads as TGTGCCAGCAGAATTCCTCTGGGGTCCAACGTCCTGACTTTC.

V and J are TRBV9 and TRBJ2-7; D perhaps matches TRBD2 (5 bases). This CDR3 has 14 residues. The V gene lost 0 bases and the J gene lost 2 bases, with 9 bases spanning the gap. Germline-derived CDR1 and CDR2 are SGDLS and YYNGEE. CDR3 loop: CASSVGQRAYEQYF. DNA of the CDR3: TGTGCCAGCAGCGTAGGTCAGAGGGCCTACGAGCAGTACTTC.

This clone was counted only a few times. V usage is TRBV9 and J usage is TRBJ1-1, with 7 bases aligning to TRBD1. Germline V gene data show CDR1 as SGDLS and CDR2 as YYNGEE. This CDR3 has 13 residues. The junction had 10 bases not matched to a gene; V was cut back by 3 bases and J by 11 bases. The CDR3 here is CASSAIQGSRAFF. Here the CDR3 DNA reads TGTGCCAGCAGCGCGATACAGGGGAGCAGGGCTTTCTTT.

The genes are TRBV4-1 and TRBJ2-3; 8 bases are shared with TRBD2. The CDR3 contains 16 residues. The V segment lost 4 bases and the J segment 2 bases; nucleotides outside the gene matches: 8. Germline values: CDR1 MGHRA, CDR2 YSYEKL. CDR3 nucleotides: TGCGCCAGCAGCCGAGTTAGCGGGATGCTCACAGATACGCAGTATTTT. Translating it yields CASSRVSGMLTDTQYF.

This chain connects TRBV4-1 to TRBJ2-7; the D gene is possibly TRBD1 (6 bases). V lost 4 bases and J lost 0, with 10 bases in between. CDR3 length: 14 residues. Germline CDR1 and CDR2: MGHRA and YSYEKL. CDR3 sequence: CASSLGTSSYEQYF. In DNA form, the CDR3 reads TGCGCCAGCAGCCTTGGGACAAGCTCCTACGAGCAGTACTTC.

This rearrangement joins TRBV2 to TRBJ1-2, with D maybe TRBD1 (5 bases). In germline, CDR1 is SNHLY, CDR2 FYNNEI. Trimming took 9 bases from V and 0 from J, leaving 17 bases between them. The CDR3 is 15 residues long. The CDR3 DNA reads as TGTGCCAGGCTGAATAGGACAAAGACTAACTATGGCTACACCTTC. Protein product: CARLNRTKTNYGYTF.

The genes are TRBV9 and TRBJ2-6; 8 bases agree with TRBD2. The CDR3 length is 16 residues. After removal of 4 bases from V and 3 bases from J, the junction contained 6 bases not matched to a gene. The V gene's germline CDR1 is SGDLS and CDR2 YYNGEE. CDR3 nucleotide sequence: TGTGCCAGCAGCAACCGACTAGCGATTGGGGCCAACGTCCTGACTTTC. It is translated as CASSNRLAIGANVLTF.

The J gene is TRBJ2-5, the V gene TRBV19, with D possibly being TRBD1 (7 bases). The CDR3 is made up of 13 amino acids. Trimming took 6 bases from V and 5 from J, leaving 13 bases between them. CDR1 LNHDA and CDR2 SQIVND come from the germline V gene (reference sequence). The CDR3 nucleotides are TGTGCCAGTAGCAGGGGGAGGTGGGAGACCCAGTACTTC. It translates to CASSRGRWETQYF.

This rearrangement joins TRBV30 to TRBJ2-7; 7 nucleotides match TRBD1. The CDR3 loop spans 13 amino acids. Germline V gene sequence: CDR1 GTSNPN, CDR2 SVGIG (reference sequence). Unmatched junction bases numbered 5, after V lost 2 bases and J lost 4 bases. CDR3 sequence (DNA): TGTGCCTGGAGTCCCGGGACAGCTTACGAGCAGTACTTC. Translating gives CAWSPGTAYEQYF.

This clone showed up just a few times. The chain carries TRBV7-2 and TRBJ1-6; 7 bases align to TRBD1. Losses at the gene ends were 3 bases for V and 6 bases for J; bases not matched to a gene: 8. This CDR3 spans 16 amino acids. CDR1 and CDR2 (germline): SGHTA, FQGNSA. CDR3 residues: CASSFALPGGNSPLHF. CDR3 nucleotide sequence: TGTGCCAGCAGCTTTGCGCTTCCAGGGGGTAATTCACCCCTCCACTTT.

This clone was observed once. This chain connects TRBV7-8 to TRBJ1-4; D remains unclear. Trimming shortened V by 4 bases and J by 7 bases, and 13 bases separated the two germline ends. Looked up from germline, CDR1 is SGHVS and CDR2 is FQNEAQ. CDR3 length equals 14 residues. The CDR3 nucleotides are TGTGCCAGCAGCTCAGAACTCCTTGGTGAAAAACTGTTTTTT. Translation gives CASSSELLGEKLFF.

The chain links TRBV5-4 to TRBJ1-1; D is perhaps TRBD1 (5 bases). Trimming took 7 bases from V and 4 from J, leaving 17 bases between them. CDR3 length: 14 residues. Germline V CDR1 and CDR2: SGHNT, YYREEE (reference sequence). The CDR3 region has the DNA TGTGCCAGCTCAGGACCCACGGGACGCACTGAAGCTTTCTTT. Its translation: CASSGPTGRTEAFF.

This clone came up once. CDR3 nucleotides: TGTGCCAGCAGGAAGACAGGGGGCGGTATAAATGGCTACACCTTC. Its protein product is CASRKTGGGINGYTF. The chain employs TRBV27 and TRBJ1-2; 10 bases map to TRBD1. The V gene end was trimmed by 6 bases and the J gene end by 6 bases; junction bases not matched to a gene: 10. CDR3 length: 15 residues. CDR1 MNHEY and CDR2 SMNVEV come from the germline V gene (reference sequence).